Sequencing of this T cell receptor (beta chain) was carried out in a study of blood T cell repertoires in COVID-19. The overall study: Some COVID-19 samples were acute and others convalescent; all came from the United States, Italy and Spain. The cDNA or gDNA used as material had been derived from T cells, B-cell-depleted T cells, or PBMCs.

V dropped 5 bases and J dropped 2 bases, with 19 bases sitting between them. The germline CDR1 and CDR2 sequences are GTSNPN and SVGIG (reference sequence). The CDR3 is made up of 15 amino acids. In the authors' methods: Nucleated cell number was recorded as an estimate derived from reference gene primer amplification. The table came from immunoSEQ multiplex PCR; TCRdb's copy has only in-frame clones and leaves some out. The DNA was the basis for D and trimming; V, J and clone size are from that table. The sample lists some 140,000 clones; around 87% were seen once. This clone occurred a few times. The origin of this receptor is a man between 65 and 85 years old with active COVID-19. Sequenced sample: peripheral blood. The chain links TRBV30 to TRBJ2-7, with TRBD1 as a possible D gene (7 bases). As DNA, the CDR3 is TGTGCCTGGGGAGGAGGGGGCGCCTCCCCCTACGAGCAGTACTTC. The encoded protein is CAWGGGGASPYEQYF.